This T cell receptor beta chain was profiled in a study of T cells in tumors after PD-1 blockade. For the study at large: No patient had prior checkpoint blockade, systemic immunosuppression, or radiotherapy within 4 weeks. Mean per blood sample: 113,528 templates (roughly 22,000-257,772), some 36,000 unique clonotypes. The study's findings and limits: Some novel exhausted tumor clones appeared in pre-treatment blood, suggesting peripheral recruitment.

The table came from immunoSEQ multiplex PCR; TCRdb's copy has only in-frame clones and leaves some out. Altogether more than 14,000 clones are present, around 79% being singletons, with the ten largest covering approximately 22%. With regard to this clone: Its specificity is unknown.

This CDR3 is built from 17 residues. Trimming at V came to 4 bases and at J to 4 bases, leaving 7 bases not matched to a gene. Germline assignment: CDR1 MDHEN and CDR2 SYDVKM. V and J are TRBV28 and TRBJ2-1; 13 bases map to TRBD2. The specimen comprised PBMCs, sampled after anti-PD-1 treatment. This TCR was recovered from a human donor with basal cell carcinoma. CDR3 region: CASSSGLAGRQYNEQFF. The DNA for the CDR3 is TGTGCCAGCAGTTCGGGACTAGCGGGACGTCAATACAATGAGCAGTTCTTC.